This TCR beta chain was recorded in a study of blood T cell repertoires in COVID-19. Study overall: Sources were T cells, B-cell-depleted T cells, or PBMCs; the material itself was cDNA or gDNA.

The V gene end was trimmed by 5 bases and the J gene end by 9 bases; junction bases not matched to a gene: 8. Germline CDR1 is SEHNR and CDR2 is FQNEAQ (reference sequence). The CDR3 loop spans 15 amino acids. In the source study's methods: It was from reference gene primer amplification that nucleated cell counts were estimated. This table comes from immunoSEQ multiplex PCR, and its TCRdb copy is limited to in-frame clones, with some not included. The V and J calls and clone size are taken from that table; D and trimming were inferred from the DNA. The table records 130,000 to 150,000 clones, approximately 90% of them present only once.

Source material: peripheral blood. The chain joins TRBV7-9 to TRBJ1-6; TRBD1 agrees at 9 bases. The receptor's source is a woman aged 40 to 55 with acute or convalescent COVID-19. CDR3 in DNA: TGTGCCAGCAGCCCCCGGGACAGGGTCGGTTCACCCCTCCACTTT. The encoded protein is CASSPRDRVGSPLHF.